Sequencing of this T cell receptor beta chain was carried out in a study of blood T cells in healthy people across ages. This clonotype was seen only a few times. The antigen remains unidentified. Investigators took around 10 milliliters of peripheral blood from every donor. Researchers report isolating at least 7 million PBMCs per sample. Study conclusions and caveats: When set beside aged donors, long-lived donors presented more naive CD4+ cells and higher diversity. There was a strong correlation between TCR beta diversity and naive T cell percentage.

Sample-barcoded 5' priming and a J-beta primer mix drove a second PCR of roughly 7 to 11 cycles. Via MiXCR, TCRdb re-called the 5' RACE reads, giving one row per CDR3 protein. Of hundreds of thousands of distinct CDR3 sequences in the sample, roughly 58% are singletons; the top ten hold 30% to 40%. The receptor comes from a man in his sixties in good health. Sequencing used blood.

The CDR3 nucleotides are TGTGCCAGCAGGGTGCGACAGGGTTTCTTCTACGAGCAGTACTTC. This gives the protein CASRVRQGFFYEQYF. V and J are TRBV27 and TRBJ2-7, with TRBD1 matching over 7 bases. Germline trimming cut 6 bases from V and 3 bases from J; bases unmatched to any gene: 11. CDR1 is MNHEY, CDR2 SMNVEV, per germline (reference sequence). This CDR3 region has 15 residues.